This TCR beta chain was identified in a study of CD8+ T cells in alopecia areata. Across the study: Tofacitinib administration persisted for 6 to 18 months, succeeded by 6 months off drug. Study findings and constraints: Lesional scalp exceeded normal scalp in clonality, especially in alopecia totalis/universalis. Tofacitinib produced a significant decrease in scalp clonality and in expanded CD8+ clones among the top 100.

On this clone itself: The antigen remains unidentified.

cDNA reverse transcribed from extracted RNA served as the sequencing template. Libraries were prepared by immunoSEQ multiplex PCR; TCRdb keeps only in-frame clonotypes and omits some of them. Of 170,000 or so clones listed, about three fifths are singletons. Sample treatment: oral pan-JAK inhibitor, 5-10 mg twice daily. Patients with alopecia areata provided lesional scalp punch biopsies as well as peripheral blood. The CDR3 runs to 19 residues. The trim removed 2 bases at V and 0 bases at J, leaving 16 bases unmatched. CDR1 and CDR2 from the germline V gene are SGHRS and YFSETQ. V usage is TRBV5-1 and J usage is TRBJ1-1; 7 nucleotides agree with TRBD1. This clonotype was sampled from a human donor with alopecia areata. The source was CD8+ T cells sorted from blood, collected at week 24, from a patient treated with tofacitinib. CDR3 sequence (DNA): TGCGCCAGCAGCTTCTCCGGGGGCACGACAGGGCCCCTGAACACTGAAGCTTTCTTT. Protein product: CASSFSGGTTGPLNTEAFF.